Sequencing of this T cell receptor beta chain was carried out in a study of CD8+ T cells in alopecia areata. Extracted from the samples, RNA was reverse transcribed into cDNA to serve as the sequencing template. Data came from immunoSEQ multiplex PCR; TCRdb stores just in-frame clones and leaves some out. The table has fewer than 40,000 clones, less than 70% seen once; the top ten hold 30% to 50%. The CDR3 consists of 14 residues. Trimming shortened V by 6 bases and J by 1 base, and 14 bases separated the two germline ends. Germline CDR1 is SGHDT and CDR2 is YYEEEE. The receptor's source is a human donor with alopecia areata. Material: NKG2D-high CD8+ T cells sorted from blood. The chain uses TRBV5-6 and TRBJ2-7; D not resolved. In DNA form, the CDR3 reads TGTGCCAGCATCGACAAGAGAACTTCCTACGAGCAGTACTTC. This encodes CASIDKRTSYEQYF.